This T cell receptor (beta chain) was documented in a study of CXCR3-negative and CXCR3-positive naive CD8 T cells. Study context: Cumulative TRB read yield was around 150 million, averaging about 1.5 +/- 0.3 million per library.

CDR1 and CDR2 from the germline V gene are SQVTM and ANQGSEA. The CDR3 spans 12 residues. Study-wide results and caveats: In cryopreserved cells, CXCR3 expression partially decreased, and fresh PBMCs were used in most assays. Diversity was high in both naive subsets and much lower in memory cells.

Triplicate roughly 300,000-cell sorts were made of each CD8+ T cell subset. Each TRB cDNA library was prepared by 5' RACE (with UMI labels). TCRdb reprocessed the 5' RACE reads, keeping one entry per CDR3 protein, no DNA. Its clone listing holds more than 35,000 distinct CDR3 sequences. For this clonotype: Its antigen is unknown.

The chain recombines TRBV29-1 with TRBJ2-2; TCRdb selects TRBD1, and the lack of DNA leaves this call unchecked. The sequencing input was memory CD8+ T cells from blood. This sequence originates from a human donor in good health. Some clones in this sample may be carry-over from other donors' samples. The CDR3 protein is CSVDQGTGELFF.